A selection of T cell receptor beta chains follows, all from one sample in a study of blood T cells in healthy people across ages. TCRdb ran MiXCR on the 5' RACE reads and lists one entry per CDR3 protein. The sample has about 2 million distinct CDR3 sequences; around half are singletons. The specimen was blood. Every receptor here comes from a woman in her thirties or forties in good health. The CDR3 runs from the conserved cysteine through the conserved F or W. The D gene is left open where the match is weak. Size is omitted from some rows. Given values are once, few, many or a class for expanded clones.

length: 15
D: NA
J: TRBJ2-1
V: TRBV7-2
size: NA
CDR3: CASSFVQGSHNEQFF
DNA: TGTGCCAGCAGCTTCGTACAGGGTAGCCACAATGAGCAGTTCTTC

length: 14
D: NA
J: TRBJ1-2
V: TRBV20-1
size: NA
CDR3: CSARVVEGGYGYTF
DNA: TGCAGTGCCAGGGTGGTGGAGGGTGGGTATGGCTACACCTTC

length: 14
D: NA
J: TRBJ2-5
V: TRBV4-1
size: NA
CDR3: CASSPGSRQETQYF
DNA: TGCGCCAGCAGCCCAGGGTCCCGCCAAGAGACCCAGTACTTC

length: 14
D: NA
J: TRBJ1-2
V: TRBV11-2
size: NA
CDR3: CASSLWSDNYGYTF
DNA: TGTGCCAGCAGCTTATGGTCGGATAACTATGGCTACACCTTC

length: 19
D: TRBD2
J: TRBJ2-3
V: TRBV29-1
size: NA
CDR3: CSVEVRGASGGLPRGTQYF
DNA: TGCAGCGTTGAGGTTCGAGGGGCTAGCGGGGGGCTTCCAAGAGGTACGCAGTATTTT

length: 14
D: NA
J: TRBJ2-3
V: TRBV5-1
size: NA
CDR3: CASSLVGELDTQYF
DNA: TGCGCCAGCAGCTTGGTAGGGGAATTAGATACGCAGTATTTT

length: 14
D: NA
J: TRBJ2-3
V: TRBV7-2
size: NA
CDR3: CASSPSVGQDTQYF
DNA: TGTGCCAGCAGCCCCAGCGTCGGCCAAGATACGCAGTATTTT

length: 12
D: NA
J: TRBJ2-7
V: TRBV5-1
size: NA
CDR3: CASTQSGDKQYF
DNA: TGCGCCAGCACCCAGAGCGGGGACAAGCAGTACTTC

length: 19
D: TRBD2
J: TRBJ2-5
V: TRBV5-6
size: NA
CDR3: CASSPLDSGGIFGSETQYF
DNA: TGTGCCAGCAGCCCCCTGGATAGCGGGGGGATCTTCGGGTCAGAGACCCAGTACTTC

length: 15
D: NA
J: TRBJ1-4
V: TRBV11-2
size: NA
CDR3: CASSPQRATNEKLFF
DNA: TGTGCCAGCAGCCCACAGCGTGCAACTAATGAAAAACTGTTTTTT

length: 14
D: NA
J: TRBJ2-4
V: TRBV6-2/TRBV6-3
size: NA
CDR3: CASSLRKAKNIQYF
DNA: TGTGCCAGCAGTCTCAGGAAAGCCAAAAACATTCAGTACTTC

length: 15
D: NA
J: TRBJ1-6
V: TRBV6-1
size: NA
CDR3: CASSERGELGSPLHF
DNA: TGTGCCAGCAGTGAACGGGGGGAACTGGGGTCACCCCTCCACTTT

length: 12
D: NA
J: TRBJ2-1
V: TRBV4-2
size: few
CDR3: CASSQDSTEQFF
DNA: TGTGCCAGCAGCCAAGATTCTACTGAGCAGTTCTTC

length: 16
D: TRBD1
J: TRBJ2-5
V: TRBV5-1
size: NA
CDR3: CASSISGTGARETQYF
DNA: TGCGCCAGCAGCATCTCCGGGACAGGGGCGCGAGAGACCCAGTACTTC

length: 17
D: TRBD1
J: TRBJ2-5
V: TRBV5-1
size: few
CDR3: CASSSIASGQNKETQYF
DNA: TGCGCCAGCAGCTCCATCGCCTCGGGACAGAATAAAGAGACCCAGTACTTC

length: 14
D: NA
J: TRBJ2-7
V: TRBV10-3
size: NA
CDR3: CAISESEGIHEQYF
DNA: TGTGCCATCAGTGAGTCTGAGGGCATCCACGAGCAGTACTTC

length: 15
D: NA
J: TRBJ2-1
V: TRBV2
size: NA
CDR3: CASSEGIANGNEQFF
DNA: TGTGCCAGCAGTGAGGGAATAGCGAACGGCAATGAGCAGTTCTTC

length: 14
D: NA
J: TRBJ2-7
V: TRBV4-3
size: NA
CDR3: CASSQDVAAYEQYF
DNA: TGCGCCAGCAGCCAAGATGTGGCCGCCTACGAGCAGTACTTC

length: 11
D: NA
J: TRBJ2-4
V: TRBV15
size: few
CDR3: CATSRARQLYF
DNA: TGTGCCACCAGCAGAGCGCGACAGTTGTACTTC

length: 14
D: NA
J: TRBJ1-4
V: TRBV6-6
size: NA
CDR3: CASSTWVGGEKPFF
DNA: TGTGCCAGCAGTACTTGGGTCGGCGGTGAAAAACCGTTTTTT

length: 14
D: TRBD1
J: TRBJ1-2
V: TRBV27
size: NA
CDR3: CASSPGTGRHGYTF
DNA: TGTGCCAGCAGTCCAGGGACAGGCAGGCATGGCTACACCTTC

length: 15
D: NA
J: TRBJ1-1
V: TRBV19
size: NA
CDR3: CASSMGPPGRTEAFF
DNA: TGTGCCAGTAGTATGGGCCCCCCAGGGCGTACTGAAGCTTTCTTT

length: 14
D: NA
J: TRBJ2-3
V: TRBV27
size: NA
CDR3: CASMLYGSTDTQYF
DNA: TGTGCCAGTATGTTGTACGGTAGCACAGATACGCAGTATTTT

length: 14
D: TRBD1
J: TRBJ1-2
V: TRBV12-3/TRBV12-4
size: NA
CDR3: CASRAMDRGHGYTF
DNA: TGTGCCAGCAGGGCAATGGACAGGGGGCATGGCTACACCTTC

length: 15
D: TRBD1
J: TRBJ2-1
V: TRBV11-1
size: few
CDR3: CASSSVNRGRNEQFF
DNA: TGTGCCAGCAGCTCAGTTAACAGGGGACGCAATGAGCAGTTCTTC

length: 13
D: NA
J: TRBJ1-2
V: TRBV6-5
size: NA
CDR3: CASSHSREGGYTF
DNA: TGTGCCAGCAGTCACTCCAGGGAGGGTGGCTACACCTTC

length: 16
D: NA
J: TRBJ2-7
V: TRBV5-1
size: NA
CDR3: CASSLGTQGRSYEQYF
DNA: TGCGCCAGCAGCTTGGGCACCCAGGGGCGATCCTACGAGCAGTACTTC

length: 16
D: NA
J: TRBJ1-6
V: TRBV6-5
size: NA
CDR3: CASSYSIRAFNSPLHF
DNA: TGTGCCAGCAGTTACAGTATCAGGGCTTTTAATTCACCCCTCCACTTT

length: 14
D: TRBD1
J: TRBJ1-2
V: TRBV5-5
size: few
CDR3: CASRVGQGNYGYTF
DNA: TGTGCCAGCAGGGTTGGACAGGGGAACTATGGCTACACCTTC

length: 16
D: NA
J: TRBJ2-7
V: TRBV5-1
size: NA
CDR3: CASSLVPMDGTYEQYF
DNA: TGCGCCAGCAGCTTGGTACCCATGGATGGGACCTACGAGCAGTACTTC

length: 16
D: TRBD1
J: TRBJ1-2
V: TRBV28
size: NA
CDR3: CASSSPPGQGAYGYTF
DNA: TGTGCCAGCAGTTCCCCCCCGGGACAGGGGGCCTATGGCTACACCTTC

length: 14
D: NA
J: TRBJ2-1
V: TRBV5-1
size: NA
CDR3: CASSLVAGDDEQFF
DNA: TGCGCCAGCAGCTTGGTGGCTGGGGACGATGAGCAGTTCTTC

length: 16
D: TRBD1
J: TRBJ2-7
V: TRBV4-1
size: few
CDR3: CASSQVIGTGSYEQYF
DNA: TGCGCCAGCAGCCAGGTTATCGGGACAGGGTCCTACGAGCAGTACTTC

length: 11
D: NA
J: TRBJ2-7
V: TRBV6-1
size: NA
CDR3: CAILIPYEQYF
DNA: TGTGCCATCCTAATCCCCTACGAGCAGTACTTC

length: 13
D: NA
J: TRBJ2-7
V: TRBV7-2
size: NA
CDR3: CASSLVTVDEQYF
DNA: TGTGCCAGCAGCTTAGTAACAGTGGACGAGCAGTACTTC

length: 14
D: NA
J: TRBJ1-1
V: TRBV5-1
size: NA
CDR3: CASSETGGRTEAFF
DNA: TGCGCCAGCAGCGAGACTGGGGGGCGTACTGAAGCTTTCTTT

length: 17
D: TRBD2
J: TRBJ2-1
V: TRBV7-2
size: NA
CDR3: CASSQSPGSGRQNEQFF
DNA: TGTGCCAGCAGCCAGAGCCCCGGAAGCGGGAGACAGAATGAGCAGTTCTTC

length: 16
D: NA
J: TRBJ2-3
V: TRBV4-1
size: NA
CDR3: CASSPLQGGVPGAQYF
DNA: TGCGCCAGCAGCCCCCTGCAGGGGGGCGTACCAGGTGCGCAGTATTTT

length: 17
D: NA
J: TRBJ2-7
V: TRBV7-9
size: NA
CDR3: CASSLAQVRGGAYEQYF
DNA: TGTGCCAGCAGCTTAGCTCAGGTCAGGGGGGGAGCCTACGAGCAGTACTTC

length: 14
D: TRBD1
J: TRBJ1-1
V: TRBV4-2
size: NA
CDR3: CASSPRGSDTEAFF
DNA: TGTGCCAGCAGCCCCAGGGGGTCGGACACTGAAGCTTTCTTT

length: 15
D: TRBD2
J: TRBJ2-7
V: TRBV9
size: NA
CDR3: CASSVAAGLSYEQYF
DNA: TGTGCCAGCAGCGTAGCAGCGGGGTTATCCTACGAGCAGTACTTC

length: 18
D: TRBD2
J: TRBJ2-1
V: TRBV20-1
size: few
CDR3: CSARTLTSGGPLRVEQFF
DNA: TGCAGTGCTAGGACACTGACTAGCGGGGGTCCTTTACGAGTCGAGCAGTTCTTC

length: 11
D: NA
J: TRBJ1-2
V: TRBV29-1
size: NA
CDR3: CSVGQIYGYTF
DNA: TGCAGCGTTGGACAGATCTATGGCTACACCTTC

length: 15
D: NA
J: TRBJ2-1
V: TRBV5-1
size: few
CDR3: CASSDYRTSYNEQFF
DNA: TGCGCCAGCAGCGACTACCGAACATCCTACAATGAGCAGTTCTTC

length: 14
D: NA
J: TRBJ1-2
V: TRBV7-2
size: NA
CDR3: CASSSNRGRTEYTF
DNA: TGTGCCAGCAGCTCAAACCGGGGCCGAACAGAGTACACCTTC

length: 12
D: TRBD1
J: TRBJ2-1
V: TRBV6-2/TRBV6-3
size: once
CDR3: CASGGQHNEQFF
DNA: TGTGCCAGCGGGGGACAGCACAATGAGCAGTTCTTC

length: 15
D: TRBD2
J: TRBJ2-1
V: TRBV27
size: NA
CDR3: CASSSRLAGFNEQFF
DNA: TGTGCCAGCAGTTCTCGACTAGCGGGGTTTAATGAGCAGTTCTTC

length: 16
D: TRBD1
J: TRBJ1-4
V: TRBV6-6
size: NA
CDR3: CASSYPPGQGGEKLFF
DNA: TGTGCCAGCAGTTACCCCCCGGGACAGGGAGGAGAAAAACTGTTTTTT

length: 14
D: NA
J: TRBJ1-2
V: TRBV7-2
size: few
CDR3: CASSRPGLNYGYTF
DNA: TGTGCCAGCAGTCGACCCGGGCTTAACTATGGCTACACCTTC

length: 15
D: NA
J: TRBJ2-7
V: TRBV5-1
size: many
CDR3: CASSLGAGSSYEQYF
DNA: TGTGCCAGCAGCCTCGGGGCGGGGAGCTCCTACGAGCAGTACTTC

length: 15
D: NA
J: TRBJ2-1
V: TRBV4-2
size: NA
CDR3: CASSQEEGTYNEQFF
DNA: TGTGCCAGCAGCCAAGAGGAGGGGACCTACAATGAGCAGTTCTTC

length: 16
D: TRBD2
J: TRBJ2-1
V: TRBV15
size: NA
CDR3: CATSGNLAGGRNEQFF
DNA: TGTGCCACCAGCGGTAACCTAGCGGGGGGGAGGAATGAGCAGTTCTTC

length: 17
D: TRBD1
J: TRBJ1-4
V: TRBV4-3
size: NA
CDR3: CASSQGDSFMANEKLFF
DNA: TGCGCCAGCAGCCAAGGGGACAGCTTTATGGCCAATGAAAAACTGTTTTTT

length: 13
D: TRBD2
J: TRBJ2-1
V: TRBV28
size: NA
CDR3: CASLLAGYNEQFF
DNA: TGTGCCAGCCTCTTAGCGGGATACAATGAGCAGTTCTTC

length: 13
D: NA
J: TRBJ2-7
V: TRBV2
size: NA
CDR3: CASSPTDGYEQYF
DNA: TGTGCCAGCAGTCCTACGGACGGTTACGAGCAGTACTTC

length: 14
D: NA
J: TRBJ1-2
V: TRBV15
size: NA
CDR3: CATKEGWGIGGYTF
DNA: TGTGCCACCAAAGAGGGGTGGGGAATCGGTGGCTACACCTTC

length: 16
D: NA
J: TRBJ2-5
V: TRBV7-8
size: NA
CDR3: CASSQSPGPKGETQYF
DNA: TGTGCCAGCAGCCAATCGCCGGGACCAAAGGGGGAGACCCAGTACTTC

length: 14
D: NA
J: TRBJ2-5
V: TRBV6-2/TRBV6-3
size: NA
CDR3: CASSYPQGGETQYF
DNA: TGTGCCAGCAGTTACCCCCAAGGTGGGGAGACCCAGTACTTC